The source of this T cell receptor beta chain is a study of OX40 agonist ivuxolimab in advanced cancers. Study overall: One patient with hepatocellular carcinoma and two with cutaneous melanoma, three in all, had partial responses. General observations from the study: Clonal expansion from baseline to week 6 occurred in both CD4+ and CD8+ T cells. Some of the nonresponding patients also showed low levels of normalized T-cell clonal expansion. Relative to CD4+ cells, CD8+ T cells on average had more expanded clones.

Comments on this clone: The target antigen is unknown.

CDR1 and CDR2 (germline): SEHNR, FQNEAQ (reference sequence). V was clipped by 1 base and J by 6 bases, with 12 bases between them. This CDR3 is 14 amino acids long. Generated by immunoSEQ multiplex PCR, the TCRdb table keeps only in-frame clones and is missing some. The sample has under 20,000 clones, less than 85% seen once. Sequencing was performed on CD4+ or CD8+ T cells sorted from blood, taken in a trial of the OX40 agonist ivuxolimab. V and J are TRBV7-9 and TRBJ1-2; the D is unclear. The clonotype was recovered from an adult with an advanced solid tumor such as melanoma, head and neck, liver or kidney cancer. CDR3 amino acids: CASSLDALWDGYTF. Written as DNA, the CDR3 is TGTGCCAGCAGCTTAGATGCCCTTTGGGATGGCTACACCTTC. Supplemented by reference TRBV7-9 and TRBJ1-2, the full variable domain reads DTGVSQNPRHKITKRGQNVTFRCDPISEHNRLYWYRQTLGQGPEFLTYFQNEAQLEKSRLLSDRFSAERPKGSFSTLEIQRTEQGDSAMYLCASSLDALWDGYTFGSGTRLTVV.